This T cell receptor (beta chain) was recorded in a study of response to subunit inactivated influenza vaccine. From the RT-PCR reads, TCRdb called clonotypes with MiXCR, one entry per CDR3 protein. This sample carries about 570,000 distinct CDR3 sequences, about 11% of them seen once, and the ten largest clones take more than 9.5%. The germline V gene encodes CDR1 DFQATT and CDR2 SNEGSKA (reference sequence). Trimming took 0 bases from V and 0 from J, leaving 9 bases between them. The CDR3 contains 14 residues. This same sample was also part of a study on T cells expressing NK-cell markers. As reported in that work: Generation of TCR beta cDNA was performed by 5'RACE template switching incorporating UMIs. An anti-gamma-delta TCR antibody confined sorting to alpha-beta TCR T cells across several of the experiments.

Material: PBMCs from blood, obtained on the day of vaccination. This receptor was identified in a man in his fifties or sixties who received an inactivated influenza vaccine. This chain joins TRBV20-1 and TRBJ2-7, with a possible D match to TRBD2 (6 bases). As DNA, the CDR3 is TGCAGTGCTAGAGATCCGACTAGCTCCTACGAGCAGTACTTC. Residues: CSARDPTSSYEQYF.